These 26 T cell receptor beta chains came from one sample sequenced in a study of CD4 T cells in relation to SARS-CoV-2 and coronaviruses. Sequenced by immunoSEQ multiplex PCR; TCRdb stores in-frame clones only, minus some. The sample holds about 68,000 clones, roughly 93% seen once. Before the COVID-19 pandemic, during about 2010-2018, CD4+ T cells were taken from unexposed donors. The specimen was naive CD4+ T cells from PBMCs. Noted subset: naive CD4+ T cells isolated by negative enrichment. Every receptor here comes from a human donor in good health.

V usage is TRBV5-1 and J usage is TRBJ2-5, with TRBD2 as a possible D gene (6 bases). Germline loops: CDR1 SGHRS, CDR2 YFSETQ. The CDR3 has 15 amino acids. V shed 4 bases and J shed 4 bases, with 17 bases lying between them. CDR3 nucleotides: TGCGCCAGCAGCACCTCACTAGCTTGGGGAGAGACCCAGTACTTC. Translation: CASSTSLAWGETQYF.

The rearrangement links TRBV29-1 to TRBJ2-3; 9 bases map to TRBD1. Germline loops: CDR1 SQVTM, CDR2 ANQGSEA. The CDR3 runs 16 residues. V was clipped by 6 bases and J by 0 bases; unmatched bases: 10. CDR3 nucleotide sequence: TGCAGCGTAGTCGGGACAGGGATGGCTAGCACAGATACGCAGTATTTT. Translated, it gives CSVVGTGMASTDTQYF.

The chain employs TRBV5-4 and TRBJ2-3; 8 positions agree with TRBD2. The germline gives CDR1 SGHNT, CDR2 YYREEE (reference sequence). CDR3 length: 15 amino acids. CDR3 bases: TGTGCAACTTATCCTGCTAGCGGGAGCACAGATACGCAGTATTTT. It codes for CATYPASGSTDTQYF.

The chain joins TRBV7-9 to TRBJ2-7; D is possibly TRBD2 (7 bases). The length of the CDR3 is 16 residues. V was trimmed by 5 bases and J by 0 bases, leaving 17 bases between them. The germline V gene encodes CDR1 SEHNR and CDR2 FQNEAQ (reference sequence). The chain's CDR3 is CASSKGGGRFSYEQYF. The CDR3 DNA sequence: TGTGCCAGCAGCAAAGGGGGAGGGCGGTTCTCCTACGAGCAGTACTTC. Looking up the rest from reference TRBV7-9 and TRBJ2-7 gives the full variable domain: DTGVSQNPRHKITKRGQNVTFRCDPISEHNRLYWYRQTLGQGPEFLTYFQNEAQLEKSRLLSDRFSAERPKGSFSTLEIQRTEQGDSAMYLCASSKGGGRFSYEQYFGPGTRLTVT.

V usage is TRBV29-1 and J usage is TRBJ2-1, with unresolved D. The germline V and J ends were trimmed by 2 bases and 8 bases, with 7 bases remaining between them. This CDR3 is 11 amino acids long. CDR1 and CDR2 from the germline V gene are SQVTM and ANQGSEA. The CDR3 here is CSVEMAYEQFF. The CDR3 DNA reads TGCAGCGTTGAAATGGCTTATGAGCAGTTCTTC.

The chain links TRBV27 to TRBJ2-3; 9 nucleotides match TRBD2. Germline assignment: CDR1 MNHEY and CDR2 SMNVEV (reference sequence). CDR3 length: 16 amino acids. J was trimmed by 6 bases and V by 4 bases; bases with no gene match: 11. CDR3 region: CASSSSGRFLRDTQYF. CDR3 sequence (DNA): TGTGCCAGCAGTTCCAGCGGGAGGTTCTTGCGGGATACGCAGTATTTT.

V gene TRBV27 combines with J gene TRBJ2-1; TRBD2 agrees at 7 bases. From germline, CDR1 is MNHEY and CDR2 SMNVEV (reference sequence). This CDR3 has 18 amino acids. V was clipped by 3 bases and J by 5 bases; unmatched bases: 16. The CDR3 is CASSFSPRVGGGNNEQFF. CDR3 bases: TGTGCCAGCAGTTTCAGCCCCCGAGTGGGCGGGGGTAACAATGAGCAGTTCTTC.

The chain is built from TRBV11-2 and TRBJ1-4; D gene ambiguous. The CDR3 extends over 14 amino acids. Deletions cut 0 bases from V and 5 bases from J, with 7 bases between. Germline V CDR1 and CDR2: SGHAT, FQNNGV. CDR3 sequence reads: CASSLDYANEKLFF. The CDR3 coding sequence is TGTGCCAGCAGCTTAGATTACGCCAATGAAAAACTGTTTTTT.

A single count supports this clone. V is TRBV24-1 and J is TRBJ2-3, with D perhaps TRBD1 (6 bases). This CDR3 is 16 amino acids long. Trimming left V 4 bases short and J 1 base short, with 14 bases between. Germline CDR1 and CDR2: KGHDR and SFDVKD. As DNA, the CDR3 is TGTGCCACCAGTGACCCAGGGGCCTCCCGCACAGATACGCAGTATTTT. Translation: CATSDPGASRTDTQYF.

This chain links TRBV12-5 with TRBJ2-6, with D tentatively TRBD2 (6 bases). CDR1 and CDR2 (germline): LGHNT, FRNRAP. This CDR3 has 16 amino acids. Trimming took off 4 bases at V and 0 bases at J, with 10 bases between the two ends. The CDR3 protein is CASGWAGPSGANVLTF. The CDR3 DNA reads TGTGCTAGTGGTTGGGCGGGACCCTCTGGGGCCAACGTCCTGACTTTC.

The chain is built from TRBV7-3 and TRBJ1-1; D gene ambiguous. V lost 1 base to trimming and J lost 1 base, with 4 bases between them. The CDR3 consists of 13 residues. CDR1 and CDR2 (germline): SGHTA, FQGTGA. The CDR3 here is CASSLRGNTEAFF. As DNA, the CDR3 is TGTGCCAGCAGCTTAAGAGGGAACACTGAAGCTTTCTTT.

The chain carries TRBV7-9 and TRBJ2-7; D might be TRBD2 (6 bases). The CDR3 is 14 residues long. CDR1 is SEHNR and CDR2 is FQNEAQ in the germline V gene (reference sequence). The V and J ends lost 1 base and 4 bases respectively, with 11 bases between them. The DNA for the CDR3 is TGTGCCAGCAGCTTAGGGGGGACTTCTTACGAGCAGTACTTC. This gives the protein CASSLGGTSYEQYF. The full variable domain, in which reference TRBV7-9 and TRBJ2-7 provide the parts outside the CDR3, is DTGVSQNPRHKITKRGQNVTFRCDPISEHNRLYWYRQTLGQGPEFLTYFQNEAQLEKSRLLSDRFSAERPKGSFSTLEIQRTEQGDSAMYLCASSLGGTSYEQYFGPGTRLTVT.

This sequence joins TRBV6-5 and TRBJ2-3, with 7 bases fitting TRBD2. The V gene's germline CDR1 is MNHEY and CDR2 SVGAGI. V lost 10 bases to trimming and J lost 4 bases; unmatched junction nucleotides: 8. This CDR3 region has 13 residues. The chain's CDR3 is CAISGLVADTQYF. CDR3 in DNA: TGTGCCATTTCTGGACTAGTGGCAGATACGCAGTATTTT.

This chain connects TRBV5-1 to TRBJ2-5; no reliable D call. Trimming took 2 bases from V and 1 from J, leaving 9 bases between them. CDR1 is SGHRS and CDR2 is YFSETQ in the germline V gene. CDR3 length: 14 residues. The chain's CDR3 is CASSFVGIQETQYF. CDR3 in DNA: TGCGCCAGCAGCTTCGTGGGCATCCAAGAGACCCAGTACTTC.

This clone was seen a single time. The chain carries TRBV5-1 and TRBJ2-1, with D possibly TRBD2 on 6 matching bases. Trimming shortened V by 6 bases and J by 8 bases, and 15 bases separated the two germline ends. Germline V lookup: CDR1 SGHRS, CDR2 YFSETQ. The CDR3 covers 13 residues. The CDR3 loop is CASNRDSSDEQFF. The DNA of the CDR3 is TGCGCCAGCAACCGGGACTCGTCCGATGAGCAGTTCTTC.

The chain combines TRBV19 with TRBJ1-1; D is ambiguous. This CDR3 spans 14 amino acids. The V gene's germline CDR1 is LNHDA and CDR2 SQIVND (reference sequence). Between the trimmed V and J ends, which lost 6 bases and 2 bases, there was a span of 13 bases. CDR3 loop: CASSSDMVNTEAFF. The CDR3 DNA follows: TGTGCCAGTAGCTCCGACATGGTTAACACTGAAGCTTTCTTT.

J is TRBJ2-2 and V is TRBV6-2 or TRBV6-3, with D possibly TRBD2 on 5 matching bases. This CDR3 is 15 amino acids long. From germline, CDR1 is MNHEY and CDR2 SVGEGT. With 2 bases removed from V and 5 bases from J, the gap between germline ends came to 12 bases. The CDR3 protein is CASSYHGVVTGELFF. DNA for the CDR3: TGTGCCAGCAGTTACCACGGGGTGGTGACCGGGGAGCTGTTTTTT.

The genes are TRBV15 and TRBJ2-1, with TRBD2 matching over 9 bases. V shed 3 bases and J 7 bases; nucleotides not matched to a gene: 10. CDR3 size: 16 residues. The V gene's germline CDR1 is LNHNV and CDR2 YYDKDF (reference sequence). The CDR3 loop reads CATSRRGGALGNEQFF. DNA for the CDR3: TGTGCCACCAGCAGGCGCGGGGGGGCCTTGGGAAATGAGCAGTTCTTC.

The genes are TRBV27 and TRBJ2-5; 9 nucleotides align to TRBD2. The CDR3 runs 16 residues. The germline gives CDR1 MNHEY, CDR2 SMNVEV (reference sequence). V was clipped by 3 bases and J by 5 bases; unmatched bases: 10. DNA of the CDR3: TGTGCCAGCAGTTTCTCTAGCGGGACCTTCGGGGAGACCCAGTACTTC. Translated: CASSFSSGTFGETQYF.

V usage is TRBV4-1 and J usage is TRBJ2-7, with 13 positions matching TRBD2. With 1 base clipped from V and 3 bases from J, the junction kept 0 bases outside the gene matches. This CDR3 is built from 15 residues. CDR1 and CDR2 from the germline V gene are MGHRA and YSYEKL. In DNA, the CDR3 is TGCGCCAGCAGCCAAGGACTAGCGGGGGGCTACGAGCAGTACTTC. This encodes CASSQGLAGGYEQYF.

The chain joins TRBV6-1 to TRBJ2-6, with TRBD1 matching over 9 bases. The V gene's germline CDR1 is MNHNS and CDR2 SASEGT. The ends lost 3 bases at V and 4 bases at J; junction bases unmatched: 7. This CDR3 is built from 17 residues. The CDR3 bases are TGTGCCAGCAGTGATCAAAGGACAGGGGCCGGGGCCAACGTCCTGACTTTC. Its translation is CASSDQRTGAGANVLTF.

This chain connects TRBV9 to TRBJ1-2, with 9 bases matching TRBD1. The ends lost 0 bases at V and 5 bases at J; junction bases unmatched: 11. This CDR3 has 17 residues. Germline V gene lookup returns CDR1 SGDLS and CDR2 YYNGEE. Here the CDR3 reads CASSVERTGGAGYGYTF. The CDR3 DNA reads TGTGCCAGCAGCGTAGAACGAACAGGGGGCGCGGGGTATGGCTACACCTTC.

V gene TRBV2 combines with J gene TRBJ2-5; the D gene could be TRBD1 or TRBD2 (5 bases each). Trimming took 6 bases from V and 3 from J, leaving 5 bases between them. Germline loops: CDR1 SNHLY, CDR2 FYNNEI. This CDR3 comprises 11 residues. CDR3 nucleotide sequence: TGTGCCAGCAGGGGGGAAGAGACCCAGTACTTC. Translating gives CASRGEETQYF.

The chain carries TRBV29-1 and TRBJ1-2; D may be TRBD1 (6 bases). Germline-derived CDR1 and CDR2 are SQVTM and ANQGSEA. This CDR3 spans 12 amino acids. The V and J ends lost 4 bases and 8 bases respectively, with 14 bases between them. CDR3 sequence reads: CSVVTGQGGYTF. The CDR3 bases are TGCAGCGTTGTCACAGGGCAAGGAGGCTACACCTTC.

This chain uses TRBV19 with TRBJ1-1; 8 nucleotides match TRBD1. The CDR3 consists of 14 residues. CDR1 LNHDA and CDR2 SQIVND come from the germline V gene (reference sequence). CDR3: CAAGDRGWGTEAFF. The CDR3 region has the DNA TGTGCGGCGGGAGACAGGGGCTGGGGCACTGAAGCTTTCTTT.

V usage is TRBV19 and J usage is TRBJ1-5, with TRBD1 as a possible D gene (5 bases). This CDR3 has 16 residues. Germline lookup yields CDR1 LNHDA and CDR2 SQIVND (reference sequence). V was trimmed by 4 bases and J by 5 bases, leaving 18 bases between them. The CDR3 sequence: CASSTGTGAKDQPQHF. The DNA for the CDR3 is TGTGCCAGTAGTACTGGGACTGGCGCCAAAGATCAGCCCCAGCATTTT. The complete variable domain, with remaining parts taken from reference TRBV19 and TRBJ1-5, reads DGGITQSPKYLFRKEGQNVTLSCEQNLNHDAMYWYRQDPGQGLRLIYYSQIVNDFQKGDIAEGYSVSREKKESFPLTVTSAQKNPTAFYLCASSTGTGAKDQPQHFGDGTRLSIL.